This is a list of T cell receptor beta chains from one sample in a study of regulatory T cells in long-lasting Graves disease. TCRdb itself ran the multiplex PCR reads through MiXCR, one entry per CDR3 protein. The sample has about 470,000 distinct CDR3 sequences; about 22% are singletons. Sequences were derived from peripheral blood mononuclear cells (PBMCs), sampled when the disease was refractory, from a patient treated with antithyroid drugs. These receptors originate from a female donor with Graves disease. CDR3s include the opening cysteine and the closing phenylalanine or tryptophan. A D gene is named only where the DNA matches it firmly. Expanded clones are given a class, and other clones once, few, many or no size at all.

clone_size	v_call	cdr3_length	j_call	d_call	cdr3_aa	cdr3_nt
NA	TRBV4-3	15	TRBJ1-2	NA	CASSQDGGRTVGYTF	TGCGCCAGCAGCCAAGATGGGGGACGGACAGTTGGCTACACCTTC
NA	TRBV16	18	TRBJ1-5	TRBD1	CASSQPAINRGHNQPQHF	TGTGCCAGCAGCCAACCCGCGATTAACAGGGGGCACAATCAGCCCCAGCATTTT
many	TRBV6-2/TRBV6-3	13	TRBJ1-2	NA	CASSYEPRGGYTF	TGTGCCAGCAGTTACGAGCCCCGCGGGGGCTACACCTTC
many	TRBV6-2/TRBV6-3	17	TRBJ1-5	NA	CASSPRQDLMGNQPQHF	TGTGCCAGCAGTCCCAGACAGGATCTAATGGGCAATCAGCCCCAGCATTTT
many	TRBV28	16	TRBJ2-7	NA	CASSGDVGGHWYEQYF	TGTGCCAGCAGTGGCGACGTCGGGGGCCACTGGTACGAGCAGTACTTC
few	TRBV28	17	TRBJ1-5	TRBD1	CASSLWEGAGSNQPQHF	TGTGCCAGCAGTTTATGGGAGGGGGCTGGGAGCAATCAGCCCCAGCATTTT
many	TRBV29-1	14	TRBJ1-1	NA	CSVEGGTRNTEAFF	TGCAGCGTTGAAGGCGGGACGAGGAACACTGAAGCTTTCTTT
NA	TRBV20-1	16	TRBJ1-5	NA	CSATTRGAYSNQPQHF	TGCAGTGCTACAACTCGGGGGGCCTATAGCAATCAGCCCCAGCATTTT
NA	TRBV7-9	13	TRBJ1-5	NA	CASSYPLPKPQHF	TGTGCCAGCAGCTATCCCCTTCCGAAGCCCCAGCATTTT
NA	TRBV5-1	15	TRBJ1-2	NA	CASSLRESGGYGYTF	TGCGCCAGCAGCTTGAGGGAGTCAGGAGGCTATGGCTACACCTTC
many	TRBV12-3/TRBV12-4	14	TRBJ2-7	TRBD2	CASSPLLPAGEQYF	TGTGCCAGCAGTCCCCTCCTGCCAGCGGGGGAGCAGTACTTC
few	TRBV20-1	15	TRBJ1-2	NA	CSARDGGPPSYGYTF	TGCAGTGCTAGAGATGGGGGGCCCCCTAGCTATGGCTACACCTTC
few	TRBV7-9	17	TRBJ1-1	NA	CASSLAGAVRQRNEAFF	TGTGCCAGCAGCTTAGCCGGTGCTGTGCGACAGCGAAATGAAGCTTTCTTT
many	TRBV6-1	15	TRBJ2-7	NA	CASRSKDGAKYEQYF	TGTGCCAGCAGATCGAAGGATGGGGCTAAGTACGAGCAGTACTTC
NA	TRBV11-2	11	TRBJ1-1	NA	CASSPPGEAFF	TGTGCCAGCAGCCCCCCAGGCGAAGCTTTCTTT
many	TRBV28	14	TRBJ1-2	TRBD1	CASSFGTGNYGYTF	TGTGCCAGCAGTTTTGGGACAGGGAACTATGGCTACACCTTC
NA	TRBV7-9	13	TRBJ2-2	NA	CASSRTVTGELFF	TGTGCCAGCAGCCGGACAGTCACCGGGGAGCTGTTTTTT
NA	TRBV14	15	TRBJ2-7	TRBD2	CASSHSGRGGYEQYF	TGTGCCAGCAGCCATAGCGGGAGGGGCGGCTACGAGCAGTACTTC
few	TRBV13	18	TRBJ2-7	TRBD2	CASSLASGGAARLVEQYF	TGTGCCAGCAGCTTAGCTAGCGGGGGGGCTGCTCGGCTGGTTGAGCAGTACTTC
few	TRBV6-1	15	TRBJ2-7	NA	CASSPRAPPSYEQYF	TGTGCCAGCAGTCCCCGTGCCCCCCCTTCCTACGAGCAGTACTTC
few	TRBV7-9	17	TRBJ2-6	TRBD2	CASSQMSGGTGANVLTF	TGTGCCAGCAGCCAAATGAGCGGGGGGACCGGGGCCAACGTCCTGACTTTC
many	TRBV10-3	11	TRBJ2-5	NA	CAISGEETQYF	TGTGCCATCAGTGGGGAGGAGACCCAGTACTTC
few	TRBV7-3	17	TRBJ1-4	NA	CASSLPGLGGEFEKLFF	TGTGCCAGCAGCTTACCTGGACTGGGAGGGGAGTTCGAAAAACTGTTTTTT
many	TRBV6-1	14	TRBJ1-2	TRBD1	CASRLTGTEYGYTF	TGTGCCAGCAGGCTGACGGGGACAGAATATGGCTACACCTTC
many	TRBV28	12	TRBJ2-7	NA	CASTRLGYEQYF	TGTGCCAGCACGAGGCTAGGGTACGAGCAGTACTTC
few	TRBV20-1	17	TRBJ1-5	NA	CSAGNPDKIYSNQPQHF	TGCAGTGCTGGAAACCCCGACAAGATTTATAGCAATCAGCCCCAGCATTTT
NA	TRBV5-1	18	TRBJ1-1	NA	CASSLEGGRPEPNTEAFF	TGCGCCAGCAGCTTGGAAGGGGGACGGCCTGAACCGAACACTGAAGCTTTCTTT
few	TRBV3-1	16	TRBJ2-5	TRBD1	CASSQDWAGGEETQYF	TGTGCCAGCAGCCAAGACTGGGCAGGGGGCGAGGAGACCCAGTACTTC
few	TRBV7-2	14	TRBJ2-7	NA	CASSLLPGKREQYF	TGTGCCAGCAGCTTACTGCCCGGAAAACGGGAGCAGTACTTC
NA	TRBV19	13	TRBJ1-1	NA	CASSYASGTEAFF	TGTGCCAGTAGTTACGCTTCGGGCACTGAAGCTTTCTTT
many	TRBV28	14	TRBJ2-7	NA	CASSTTGPLGEQYF	TGTGCCAGCAGTACCACGGGCCCTCTGGGGGAGCAGTACTTC
NA	TRBV11-2	15	TRBJ1-2	TRBD1	CASSFQSGTGYGYTF	TGTGCCAGCAGCTTTCAATCCGGGACAGGCTATGGCTACACCTTC
NA	TRBV5-1	17	TRBJ2-7	NA	CASSLEVGPPSSYEQYF	TGCGCCAGCAGCTTGGAAGTAGGGCCCCCCAGCTCCTACGAGCAGTACTTC
few	TRBV19	14	TRBJ1-1	NA	CASRRSGAGFAAFF	TGTGCCAGCCGGCGCTCAGGGGCGGGTTTTGCAGCTTTCTTT
NA	TRBV20-1	14	TRBJ1-3	NA	CSARVPFSGNTIYF	TGCAGTGCTAGAGTTCCGTTCTCTGGAAACACCATATATTTT
NA	TRBV14	15	TRBJ2-7	NA	CASSQDEGRPDEQYF	TGTGCCAGCAGCCAAGATGAAGGGAGGCCTGACGAGCAGTACTTC
many	TRBV2	15	TRBJ1-4	TRBD1	CASSGFRTGDEKLFF	TGTGCCAGCAGTGGGTTCCGGACAGGGGATGAAAAACTGTTTTTT
NA	TRBV18	15	TRBJ1-2	TRBD1	CASSGSDRVNYGYTF	TGTGCCAGCTCAGGTTCGGACAGGGTCAACTATGGCTACACCTTC
few	TRBV7-2	16	TRBJ2-7	TRBD2	CASSRGLAGVRNEQYF	TGTGCCAGCAGCCGGGGACTAGCGGGAGTAAGGAACGAGCAGTACTTC
few	TRBV3-1	14	TRBJ1-6	NA	CASSQDQRYSPLHF	TGTGCCAGCAGCCAAGATCAGAGGTATTCACCCCTCCACTTT
many	TRBV28	14	TRBJ1-1	NA	CASSLPGSPTEAFF	TGTGCCAGCAGTTTACCAGGAAGCCCCACTGAAGCTTTCTTT
NA	TRBV7-8	13	TRBJ2-5	NA	CASGNRGQETQYF	TGTGCCAGCGGGAATCGGGGGCAAGAGACCCAGTACTTC
NA	TRBV12-3/TRBV12-4	17	TRBJ2-5	TRBD1	CASSFIGTGGADETQYF	TGTGCCAGCAGCTTTATCGGGACAGGGGGCGCGGATGAGACCCAGTACTTC
many	TRBV6-1	15	TRBJ2-5	NA	CASGRLLGGGETQYF	TGTGCCAGCGGTCGTCTACTAGGAGGGGGAGAGACCCAGTACTTC
many	TRBV28	15	TRBJ2-7	TRBD1	CASSLFDRDAYEQYF	TGTGCCAGCAGTTTATTTGACAGGGATGCCTACGAGCAGTACTTC
few	TRBV7-2	15	TRBJ1-4	NA	CASSLAAGWAEKLFF	TGTGCCAGCAGCTTAGCGGCTGGGTGGGCCGAAAAACTGTTTTTT